The clone carrying this T cell receptor beta chain turned up a few times. The antigen is undetermined. Germline assignment: CDR1 MNHEY and CDR2 SVGAGI. V lost 5 bases and J 10 bases, leaving 15 bases between the germline ends. The CDR3 runs to 14 residues. The record originates from a study of CD8+ T cells in alopecia areata. For the study at large: Treatment ran 6 to 18 months, with 6 months of follow-up afterward.

Study results and limitations: Patients showed less clear TCR sequence sharing than mice, possibly partly because of HLA diversity.

The authors extracted RNA and reverse transcribed it into cDNA as the sequencing template. Clones were read by immunoSEQ multiplex PCR, and TCRdb kept only the in-frame ones, dropping some. This sample has 120,000 or so clones, with around 60% found just once. Treatment of the sample: oral pan-JAK inhibitor, 5-10 mg twice daily. Those with alopecia areata gave lesional scalp punch biopsies and peripheral blood. The receptor was isolated from a human donor with alopecia areata. The V call is TRBV6-5, the J call TRBJ1-6; D perhaps matches TRBD1 (6 bases). The material was CD4+ T cells sorted from blood, obtained at week 4, from a patient treated with tofacitinib. The CDR3 sequence is CASSDTGSRSPLHF. The CDR3, as DNA: TGTGCCAGCAGTGACACAGGGTCGAGATCACCCCTCCACTTT.